A single count supports the clone carrying this TCR beta chain. Its antigen is unknown. The PCR contained 60 Vbeta and 13 Jbeta primers. Measured with immunoSEQ multiplex PCR; TCRdb has only the in-frame clones, and not every one. Of roughly 100,000 clones detected, under 80% appear once; the ten largest clones hold 3% to 4.5%. This sample was included in a study of cytomegalovirus exposure and HLA in healthy donors. Overall study context: A prior study identified approximately 110 million unique TCR beta sequences from roughly 170 million T cells.

Study-level results: In a later analysis, most CMV-associated TCR beta chains appeared HLA-restricted. Later analysis showed TCR association rates varying by HLA locus, highest for DRB1 and lowest for HLA-C.

The sequenced sample consisted of PBMCs. The TCR originated in a man aged 60-69 years in good health and CMV-seronegative.

The CDR3 loop reads CASSLRSRDTEAFF. CDR3 in DNA: TGTGCCAGCAGCTTACGGTCCAGGGACACTGAAGCTTTCTTT. The chain couples TRBV7-8 to TRBJ1-1; a weak D match, TRBD1 (5 bases). Germline CDR1 reads SGHVS; CDR2 reads FQNEAQ. V gave up 2 bases and J gave up 3 bases, with 10 bases separating them. The CDR3 length is 14 residues.